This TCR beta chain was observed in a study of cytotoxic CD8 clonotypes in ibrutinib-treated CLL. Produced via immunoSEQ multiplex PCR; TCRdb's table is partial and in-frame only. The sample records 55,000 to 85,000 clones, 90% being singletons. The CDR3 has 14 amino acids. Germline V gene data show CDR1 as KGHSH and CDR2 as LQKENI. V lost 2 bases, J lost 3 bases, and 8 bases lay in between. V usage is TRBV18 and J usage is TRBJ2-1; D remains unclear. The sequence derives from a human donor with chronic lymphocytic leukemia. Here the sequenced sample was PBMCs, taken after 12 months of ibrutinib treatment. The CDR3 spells CASSPSPDYNEQFF. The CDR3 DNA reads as TGTGCCAGCTCACCATCCCCTGACTACAATGAGCAGTTCTTC. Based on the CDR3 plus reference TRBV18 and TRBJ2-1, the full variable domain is NAGVMQNPRHLVRRRGQEARLRCSPMKGHSHVYWYRQLPEEGLKFMVYLQKENIIDESGMPKERFSAEFPKEGPSILRIQQVVRGDSAAYFCASSPSPDYNEQFFGPGTRLTVL.